These 22 T cell receptor gamma chains share one sample of origin, sequenced in a study of γδ T cells in repeated Plasmodium falciparum infection (dated by TCRdb to about 2021). For bulk TCR repertoire analysis, Vgamma9/Vdelta2+ and Vdelta2-negative gammadelta T cell populations were flow-sorted out of peripheral blood mononuclear cells. Library construction relied on multiplex PCR. The sequencer was an Illumina MiSeq. TCRdb processed the public reads again with the CATT caller, after which rows with matching DNA were combined. This sample is represented by more than 12,000 gamma-chain clones; roughly 1.7% of them were singletons. The ten largest make up less than 35% of the sample. The sequencing input was gamma-delta T cells from blood. These receptors all stem from a pool of human donors (malaria-infected and uninfected, not separated).

In this sample, this clone turned up a few times. TCRdb has a much larger clone's protein, which differs at residue 9 from the translation of this DNA, likely because of a read error; what is shown is the protein translated from the DNA. V usage is TRGV9 and J usage is TRGJP. The J gene, left out of TCRdb, was set here by checking the DNA against germline. Germline V gene data show CDR1 as GITISATS and CDR2 as ISYDGTV (reference sequence). The CDR3 covers 17 residues. J lost 8 bases, V lost 0 bases, and 7 bases had no gene match. CDR3 in amino acids: CALWEVKAQLGKKIKVF. CDR3 bases: TGTGCCTTGTGGGAGGTGAAGGCCCAGTTGGGCAAAAAAATCAAGGTATTT.

This clone showed up many times. A read error likely explains this, since a far larger clone differs by one base. The same CDR3 also results from other DNA sequences found in this sample. The rearrangement joins TRGV9 to TRGJP. As TCRdb names no J gene, one was assigned here on the basis of a DNA match to germline. The CDR3 length is 17 residues. Germline V gene lookup returns CDR1 GITISATS and CDR2 ISYDGTV (reference sequence). The CDR3, as DNA: TGTGCCCTGTGGGAGGTGCAAGGAGAGTTGGGCAAAAAAATCAAGGTATTT. Protein sequence: CALWEVQGELGKKIKVF.

In this sample, this clone turned up many times. The protein TCRdb gives is from a much larger clone and does not agree with this DNA's translation at residue 10, likely a read error; the protein shown here comes from the DNA. The chain has TRGV4 and TRGJ1 or TRGJ2. TCRdb lists no J gene, so it was determined here by aligning the DNA to germline. The germline CDR1 and CDR2 sequences are EGSTGY and YDSYTSSV. There are 14 residues in the CDR3. The CDR3 protein is CATWDGGDYHKKLF. CDR3 coding DNA: TGTGCCACCTGGGATGGGGGGGATTATCATAAGAAACTCTTT.

This clone was seen a handful of times. The translation of this DNA and the TCRdb protein of a much larger clone differ at residue 9, probably owing to a read error; the protein shown here is translated from the DNA. V usage is TRGV5 and J usage is TRGJ1 or TRGJ2. CDR3 size: 15 residues. The J segment lost 2 bases and the V segment lost 6 bases, leaving 13 bases of the junction unmatched. Per germline, CDR1 VINAFY and CDR2 YDVSNSKD. The CDR3 coding sequence is TGTGCCACCTGGCTCTCGTCGTCGGATTATTATAAGAAACTCTTT. It codes for CATWLSSSDYYKKLF.

This clone was seen repeatedly, ten times or more. For this DNA, TCRdb reports the protein of a much larger clone, which diverges at residue 4, most likely from a read error; the protein presented here is translated directly from the DNA. The chain employs TRGV9 and TRGJ1 or TRGJ2. The CDR3 runs to 12 residues. Per the germline V gene, CDR1 is GITISATS and CDR2 is ISYDGTV (reference sequence). The CDR3 DNA reads as TGTGCCTTGCGGGAGAATTATTATAAGAAACTCTTT. Its protein is CALRENYYKKLF.

This clone has a handful of counts. This likely reflects a read error, since a far larger clone is one base away. Other DNA sequences within the sample encode an identical CDR3. The chain has TRGV9 and TRGJP. TCRdb carries no J gene annotation; the J gene was assigned here by matching the DNA with germline. V was pared by 0 bases and J by 3 bases, with 5 bases of the junction left unmatched. CDR3 length equals 18 residues. Germline CDR1 GITISATS, CDR2 ISYDGTV (reference sequence). The CDR3 DNA reads as TGTGCCTTGTGGGAGGTGTCCCCGCAAGAGTTGGGCAAAAAAATCAAGGTATTT. It is translated as CALWEVSPQELGKKIKVF.

Note on this clone: This DNA's translation differs at residue 4 from TCRdb's protein, which comes from a much larger clone; a read error is likely, and the protein shown is translated from the DNA. For the CDR3, the DNA is TGTGCCTTGGGGGAGGTGGAGCAATGGGGCAAAAAGTTGGGCAAAAAAATCAAGGTATTT. Its translation: CALGEVEQWGKKLGKKIKVF. V is TRGV9 and J is TRGJP. As TCRdb names no J gene, one was assigned here on the basis of a DNA match to germline. CDR1 GITISATS and CDR2 ISYDGTV come from the germline V gene (reference sequence). The CDR3 is made up of 20 amino acids.

This clone was observed many times. The protein TCRdb gives is from a much larger clone and does not agree with this DNA's translation at residue 4, likely a read error; the protein shown here comes from the DNA. The chain couples TRGV9 to TRGJ1 or TRGJ2. Germline CDR1 and CDR2: GITISATS and ISYDGTV (reference sequence). This CDR3 is built from 12 residues. V lost 7 bases, J lost 8 bases, and 11 bases stayed unmatched. As DNA, the CDR3 is TGTGCCTTGTGTGAGCGGGGGAATAAGAAACTCTTT. Protein: CALCERGNKKLF.

In this sample, this clone turned up many times. TCRdb's entry gives the protein of a much larger clone, which mismatches this DNA's translation at residue 12, likely from a read error; the protein reported here is translated from the DNA. The V call is TRGV9, the J call TRGJP. The J gene, not given by TCRdb, was assigned here from a germline match of the nucleotide sequence. This CDR3 has 17 amino acids. CDR1 is GITISATS and CDR2 is ISYDGTV in the germline V gene (reference sequence). In nucleotides, the CDR3 is TGTGCCTTGTGGGAGGAGATACAAGAGTTGGGCAGAAAAATCAAGGTATTT. Residues: CALWEEIQELGRKIKVF.

This clone was seen many times. The protein held in TCRdb is that of a much larger clone and does not match this DNA's translation at residue 4, likely because of a read error; the protein shown is translated from the DNA. The genes are TRGV5 and TRGJ1 or TRGJ2. The J gene comes from matching the DNA to germline here; TCRdb lacks it. Germline loops: CDR1 VINAFY, CDR2 YDVSNSKD. CDR3 length: 13 amino acids. DNA of the CDR3: TGTGCCACCCGGGACAGGCCGTGTTATAAGAAACTCTTT. Amino acid sequence: CATRDRPCYKKLF.

Notes on this clone: The protein recorded in TCRdb matches a much larger clone and deviates from this DNA's translation at residue 8, suggesting a read error; the protein here is obtained by translating the DNA. The J gene is TRGJP2, the V gene TRGV9. Because TCRdb records no J gene, it was assigned here through a match of the DNA to germline. Germline V gene lookup returns CDR1 GITISATS and CDR2 ISYDGTV (reference sequence). After removal of 3 bases from V and 11 bases from J, the junction contained 9 bases not matched to a gene. The CDR3 is 13 residues long. The CDR3 bases are TGTGCCTTGTGGGAGCCGGGGATGTGGATCAAGACGTTT. This sequence encodes CALWEPGMWIKTF.

In regard to this clone: The protein TCRdb gives is from a much larger clone and does not agree with this DNA's translation at residues 7 and 8, likely a read error; the protein shown here comes from the DNA. The chain is built from TRGV4 and TRGJ1 or TRGJ2. The CDR3 covers 10 residues. The V segment lost 5 bases and the J segment 14 bases; nucleotides outside the gene matches: 9. Per germline, CDR1 EGSTGY and CDR2 YDSYTSSV. The CDR3 region has the DNA TGTGCCACCTGGGGGGCTATGGAACTCTTT. It specifies CATWGAMELF.

This clone turned up a few times. The protein held in TCRdb is that of a much larger clone and does not match this DNA's translation at residue 7, likely because of a read error; the protein shown is translated from the DNA. The rearrangement uses TRGV9 and TRGJ1 or TRGJ2. Matching the DNA to germline supplied the J gene, which TCRdb does not give. Germline loops: CDR1 GITISATS, CDR2 ISYDGTV (reference sequence). The length of the CDR3 is 13 residues. The trim removed 0 bases at V and 8 bases at J, leaving 7 bases unmatched. CDR3 protein: CALWEVSDNKKLF. CDR3 bases: TGTGCCTTGTGGGAGGTGTCAGATAATAAGAAACTCTTT.

Comment on this clone: TCRdb has a much larger clone's protein, which differs at residue 12 from the translation of this DNA, likely because of a read error; what is shown is the protein translated from the DNA. The chain joins TRGV5 to TRGJP2. TCRdb gives no J gene; it was assigned here by matching the DNA to germline. The germline V gene has CDR1 VINAFY and CDR2 YDVSNSKD. The CDR3 is made up of 15 amino acids. CDR3 amino acids: CATWDSSRSDWSKTF. The CDR3 DNA follows: TGTGCCACCTGGGACAGTTCACGTAGTGATTGGAGCAAGACGTTT.

This clone was detected many times. The protein in TCRdb stems from a much larger clone and differs at residue 14 from this DNA's translation, likely a read error; here the protein is translated from the DNA. No J gene was called, and the V gene is TRGV9. There are 16 residues in the CDR3. Germline V gene lookup returns CDR1 GITISATS and CDR2 ISYDGTV (reference sequence). The CDR3 sequence is CALWEVSTTNYYKRLF. CDR3 nucleotide sequence: TGTGCCTTGTGGGAGGTCAGCACTACGAATTATTATAAGAGACTCTTT.

In its sample, this clone was seen a few times. The protein that TCRdb holds for this DNA derives from a much larger clone and differs from the translated DNA at residue 8, which likely indicates a read error; the protein shown here is translated from the DNA. The V and J genes are TRGV9 and TRGJ1 or TRGJ2. The J gene is absent in TCRdb and was assigned here via DNA matching to germline. Germline V gene data show CDR1 as GITISATS and CDR2 as ISYDGTV (reference sequence). Trimming took 0 bases from V and 10 from J; bases not matched to a gene: 9. This CDR3 is built from 13 residues. The CDR3 sequence is CALWEVPMRKKLF. The CDR3 coding sequence is TGTGCCTTGTGGGAGGTGCCTATGAGGAAGAAACTCTTT.

The sample holds many counts of this clone. TCRdb's entry gives the protein of a much larger clone, which mismatches this DNA's translation at residue 10, likely from a read error; the protein reported here is translated from the DNA. No J gene was assigned, while the V gene was called as TRGV9. CDR1 and CDR2 (germline): GITISATS, ISYDGTV (reference sequence). The CDR3 is 16 residues long. The CDR3 loop is CALWEKEVFNYYKKLF. In DNA form, the CDR3 reads TGTGCCTTGTGGGAGAAGGAAGTCTTCAATTATTATAAGAAACTCTTC.

Concerning this clone: A read error likely explains this, since a far larger clone differs by one base. This specimen includes other DNA sequences encoding the same CDR3. The V call is TRGV9, the J call TRGJP. TCRdb gives no J gene; it was assigned here by matching the DNA to germline. CDR3 length: 17 amino acids. CDR1 is GITISATS, CDR2 ISYDGTV, per germline (reference sequence). CDR3 sequence (DNA): TGTGCTTTGTGGGAGGTGCAAGTTGGGTTGGGCAAAAAAATCAAGGTATTT. This gives the protein CALWEVQVGLGKKIKVF.

Concerning this clone itself: This DNA's translation and the protein TCRdb lists, from a much larger clone, do not match at residue 4, likely due to a read error; the protein shown is translated from the DNA. The chain recombines TRGV5 with TRGJ1 or TRGJ2. Here the J gene was assigned by germline matching of the DNA, as TCRdb has none. CDR1 and CDR2 from the germline V gene are VINAFY and YDVSNSKD. The V segment lost 9 bases and the J segment 6 bases; nucleotides outside the gene matches: 8. This CDR3 has 11 amino acids. The DNA for the CDR3 is TGTGCCACCACATTATCTTATAAGAAACTCTTT. Amino acid sequence: CATTLSYKKLF.

This clone was seen more than once but under ten times. This is likely an artifact of a read error, given a far larger clone one base away. The V gene call is TRGV4, and the J gene call is absent. Germline V gene sequence: CDR1 EGSTGY, CDR2 YDSYTSSV. The CDR3 is 13 amino acids. The CDR3: CATWDLNYYKKLF. CDR3 bases: TGTGCCACCTGGGATCTGAATTATTATAAGAAGCTCTTT.

This clone was recorded many times. Translating this DNA gives a protein that differs at residue 11 from the TCRdb one, which belongs to a much larger clone; a read error is likely, and the protein shown is this translation. The chain is built from TRGV9 and TRGJP. CDR1 and CDR2 (germline): GITISATS, ISYDGTV (reference sequence). This CDR3 comprises 15 residues. CDR3 protein: CALWEVELGKEIKVF. The CDR3, as DNA: TGTGCCTTGTGGGAGGTGGAGTTGGGCAAAGAAATCAAGGTATTT.

This clone has more than one count but fewer than ten. A far larger clone differs by one base, so this is likely a read error. The genes are TRGV1 and TRGJ1 or TRGJ2. TRGV1 is an open reading frame whose function is uncertain. The CDR3 is made up of 9 amino acids. V gave up 5 bases and J gave up 16 bases; unmatched junction bases: 8. The CDR3 bases are TGTGCCACCTGGGTAGGGATGCTCTTT. This sequence encodes CATWVGMLF.